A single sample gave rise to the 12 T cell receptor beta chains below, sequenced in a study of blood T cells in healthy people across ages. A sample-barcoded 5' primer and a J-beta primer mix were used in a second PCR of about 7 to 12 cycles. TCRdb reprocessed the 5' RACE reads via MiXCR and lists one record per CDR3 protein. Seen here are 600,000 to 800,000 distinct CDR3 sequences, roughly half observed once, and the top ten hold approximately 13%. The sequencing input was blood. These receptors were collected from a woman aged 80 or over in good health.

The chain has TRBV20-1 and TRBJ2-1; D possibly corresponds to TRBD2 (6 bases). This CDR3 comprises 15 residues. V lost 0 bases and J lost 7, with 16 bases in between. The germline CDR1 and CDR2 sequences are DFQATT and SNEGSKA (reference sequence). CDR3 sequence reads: CSARDRQTRGNEQFF. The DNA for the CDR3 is TGCAGTGCTAGAGATCGTCAGACTAGGGGTAATGAGCAGTTCTTC.

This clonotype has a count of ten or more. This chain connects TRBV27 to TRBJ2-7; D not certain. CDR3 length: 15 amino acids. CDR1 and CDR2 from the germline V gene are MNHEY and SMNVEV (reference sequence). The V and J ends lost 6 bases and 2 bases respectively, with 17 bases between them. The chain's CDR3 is CASSPTSPMAYEQYF. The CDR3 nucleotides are TGTGCCAGCAGCCCGACATCCCCCATGGCCTACGAGCAGTACTTC.

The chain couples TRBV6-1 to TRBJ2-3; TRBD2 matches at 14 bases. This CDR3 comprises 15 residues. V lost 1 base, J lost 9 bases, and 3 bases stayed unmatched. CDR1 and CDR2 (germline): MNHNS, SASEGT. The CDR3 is CASSEGLAGGPTQYF. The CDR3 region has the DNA TGTGCCAGCAGTGAAGGACTAGCGGGGGGGCCGACGCAGTATTTT.

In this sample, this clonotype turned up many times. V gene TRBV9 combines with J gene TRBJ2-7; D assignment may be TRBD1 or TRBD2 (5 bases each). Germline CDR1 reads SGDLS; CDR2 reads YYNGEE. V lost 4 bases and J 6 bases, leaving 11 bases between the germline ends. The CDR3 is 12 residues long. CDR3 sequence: CASSPARGEQYF. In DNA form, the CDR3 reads TGTGCCAGCAGCCCCGCGAGGGGCGAGCAGTACTTC.

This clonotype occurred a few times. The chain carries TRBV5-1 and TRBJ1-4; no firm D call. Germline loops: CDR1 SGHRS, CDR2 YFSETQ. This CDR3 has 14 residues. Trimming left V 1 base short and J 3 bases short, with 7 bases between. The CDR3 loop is CASSLPGANEKLFF. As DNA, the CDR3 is TGCGCCAGCAGCTTGCCCGGAGCTAATGAAAAACTGTTTTTT.

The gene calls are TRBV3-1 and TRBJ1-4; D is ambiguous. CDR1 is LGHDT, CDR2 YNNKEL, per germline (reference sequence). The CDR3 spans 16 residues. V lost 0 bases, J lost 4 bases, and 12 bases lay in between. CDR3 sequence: CASSQESRTDNEKLFF. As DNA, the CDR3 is TGTGCCAGCAGCCAAGAGAGCAGGACGGATAATGAAAAACTGTTTTTT.

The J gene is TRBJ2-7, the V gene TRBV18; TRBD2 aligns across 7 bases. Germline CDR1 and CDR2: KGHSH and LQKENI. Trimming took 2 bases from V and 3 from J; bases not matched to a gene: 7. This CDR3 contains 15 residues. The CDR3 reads CASSPNQRDVYEQYF. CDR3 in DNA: TGTGCCAGCTCACCAAACCAGCGGGACGTCTACGAGCAGTACTTC.

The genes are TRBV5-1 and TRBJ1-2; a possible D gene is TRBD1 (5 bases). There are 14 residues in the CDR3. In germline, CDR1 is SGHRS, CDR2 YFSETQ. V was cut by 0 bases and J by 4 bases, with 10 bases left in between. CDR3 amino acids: CASSLEGTAYGYTF. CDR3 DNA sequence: TGCGCCAGCAGCTTGGAAGGGACGGCCTATGGCTACACCTTC.

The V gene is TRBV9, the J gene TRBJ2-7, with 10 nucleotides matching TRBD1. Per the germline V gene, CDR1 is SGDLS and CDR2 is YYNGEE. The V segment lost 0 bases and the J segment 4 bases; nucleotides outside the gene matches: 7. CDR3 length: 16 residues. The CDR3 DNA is TGTGCCAGCAGCGTAGATCCGGGACAGGGGAGATACGAGCAGTACTTC. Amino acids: CASSVDPGQGRYEQYF.

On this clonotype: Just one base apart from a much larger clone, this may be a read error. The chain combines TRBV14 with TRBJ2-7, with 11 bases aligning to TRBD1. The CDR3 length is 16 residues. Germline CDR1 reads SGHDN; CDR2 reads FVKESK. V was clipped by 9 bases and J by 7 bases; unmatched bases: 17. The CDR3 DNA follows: TGTGCCAGTTCGGGCCTCGGGACAGGGGGATGGAATGAGCAGTACTTC. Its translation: CASSGLGTGGWNEQYF.

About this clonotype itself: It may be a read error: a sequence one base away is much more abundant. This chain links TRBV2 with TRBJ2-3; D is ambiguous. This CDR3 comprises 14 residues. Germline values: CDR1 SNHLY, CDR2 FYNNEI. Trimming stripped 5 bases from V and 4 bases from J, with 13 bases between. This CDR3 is CASSSSTGADTQYF. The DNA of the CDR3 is TGTGCCAGCAGTTCCTCGACTGGTGCAGATACGCAGTATTTT.

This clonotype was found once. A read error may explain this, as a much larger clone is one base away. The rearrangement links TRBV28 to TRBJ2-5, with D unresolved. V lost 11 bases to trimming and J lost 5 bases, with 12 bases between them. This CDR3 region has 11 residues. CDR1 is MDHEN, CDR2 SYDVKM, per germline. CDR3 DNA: TGTGCCCGCACTTCAGTGGAGACCCAGTACTTC. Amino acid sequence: CARTSVETQYF.